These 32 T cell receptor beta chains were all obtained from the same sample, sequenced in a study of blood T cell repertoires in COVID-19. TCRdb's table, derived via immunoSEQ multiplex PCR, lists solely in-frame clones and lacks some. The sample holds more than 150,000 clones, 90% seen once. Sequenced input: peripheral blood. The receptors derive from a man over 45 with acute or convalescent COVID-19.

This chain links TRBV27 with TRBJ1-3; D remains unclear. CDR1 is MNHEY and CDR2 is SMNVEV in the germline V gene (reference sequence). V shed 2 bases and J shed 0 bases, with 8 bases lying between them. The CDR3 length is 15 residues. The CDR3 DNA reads TGTGCCAGCAGTTTAGGAGCAAGCTCTGGAAACACCATATATTTT. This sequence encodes CASSLGASSGNTIYF.

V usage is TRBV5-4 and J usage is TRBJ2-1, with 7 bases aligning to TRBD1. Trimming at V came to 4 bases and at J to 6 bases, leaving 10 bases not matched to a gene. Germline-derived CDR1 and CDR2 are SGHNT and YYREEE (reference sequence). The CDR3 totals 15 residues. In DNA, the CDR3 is TGTGCCAGCAGCACAAGGACAGGTTCCATCAATGAGCAGTTCTTC. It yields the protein CASSTRTGSINEQFF.

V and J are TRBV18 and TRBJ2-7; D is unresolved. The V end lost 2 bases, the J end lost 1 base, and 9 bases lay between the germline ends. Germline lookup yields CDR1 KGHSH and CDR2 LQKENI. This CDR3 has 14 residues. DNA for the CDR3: TGTGCCAGCTCACCAACGTCCCGGTCCTACGAGCAGTACTTC. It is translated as CASSPTSRSYEQYF.

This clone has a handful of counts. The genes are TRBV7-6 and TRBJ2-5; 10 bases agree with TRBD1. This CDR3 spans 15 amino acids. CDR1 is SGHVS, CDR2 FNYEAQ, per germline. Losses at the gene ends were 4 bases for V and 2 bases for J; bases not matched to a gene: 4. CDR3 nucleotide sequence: TGTGCCAGCAGCTCTCCGGGACAGGGGCAAGAGACCCAGTACTTC. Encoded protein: CASSSPGQGQETQYF.

The CDR3 bases are TGTGCCAGCAGCTTATCCCTAGCGGGGGGGCGAGCCGGGGAGCTGTTTTTT. Protein product: CASSLSLAGGRAGELFF. This rearrangement joins TRBV11-2 to TRBJ2-2, with 12 bases identical to TRBD2. This CDR3 is built from 17 residues. Trimming cost V 2 bases and J 6 bases; bases outside gene matches: 7. From germline, CDR1 is SGHAT and CDR2 FQNNGV.

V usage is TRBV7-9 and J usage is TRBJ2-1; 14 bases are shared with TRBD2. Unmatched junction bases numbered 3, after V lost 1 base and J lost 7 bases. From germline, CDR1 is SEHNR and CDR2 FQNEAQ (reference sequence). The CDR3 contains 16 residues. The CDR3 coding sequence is TGTGCCAGCAGCTTAGGGGGGACTAGCGGGAGAAATGAGCAGTTCTTC. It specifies CASSLGGTSGRNEQFF.

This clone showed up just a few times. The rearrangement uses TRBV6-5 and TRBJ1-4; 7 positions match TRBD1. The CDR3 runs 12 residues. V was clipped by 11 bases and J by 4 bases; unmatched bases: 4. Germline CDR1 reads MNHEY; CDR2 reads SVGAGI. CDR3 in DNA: TGTGCCGTCACAGGGGATAATGAAAAACTGTTTTTT. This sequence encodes CAVTGDNEKLFF.

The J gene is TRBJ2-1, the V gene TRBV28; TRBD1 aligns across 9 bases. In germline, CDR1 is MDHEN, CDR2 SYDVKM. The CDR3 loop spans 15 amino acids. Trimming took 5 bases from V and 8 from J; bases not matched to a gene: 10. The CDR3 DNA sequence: TGTGCCAGCAGTCCAGGACAGGGGTATCAGGATGAGCAGTTCTTC. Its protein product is CASSPGQGYQDEQFF.

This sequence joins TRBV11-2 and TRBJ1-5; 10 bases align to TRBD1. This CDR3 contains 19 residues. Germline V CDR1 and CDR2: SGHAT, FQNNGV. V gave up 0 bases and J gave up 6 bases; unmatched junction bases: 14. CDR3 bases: TGTGCCAGCAGCTTAGAACCGGGACAGGGGTTAAGTGTGAGTCAGCCCCAGCATTTT. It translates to CASSLEPGQGLSVSQPQHF.

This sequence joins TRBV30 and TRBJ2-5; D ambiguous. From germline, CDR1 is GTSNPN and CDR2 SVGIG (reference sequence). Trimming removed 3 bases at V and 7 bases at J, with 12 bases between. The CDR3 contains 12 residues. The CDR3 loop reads CAWRPASGTQYF. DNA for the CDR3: TGTGCCTGGAGGCCAGCTTCGGGGACCCAGTACTTC.

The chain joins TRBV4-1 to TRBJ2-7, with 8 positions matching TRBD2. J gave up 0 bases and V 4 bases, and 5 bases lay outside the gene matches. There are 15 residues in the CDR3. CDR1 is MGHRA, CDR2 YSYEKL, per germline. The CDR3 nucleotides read TGCGCCAGCAGCCGCAGCGGGGGAAGCTCCTACGAGCAGTACTTC. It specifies CASSRSGGSSYEQYF.

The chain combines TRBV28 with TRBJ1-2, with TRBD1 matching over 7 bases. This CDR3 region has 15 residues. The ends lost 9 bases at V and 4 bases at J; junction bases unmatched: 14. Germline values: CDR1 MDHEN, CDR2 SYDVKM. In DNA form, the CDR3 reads TGTGCCAGTATCCGGACAGGCTCTTACGTCTATGGCTACACCTTC. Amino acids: CASIRTGSYVYGYTF.

The chain's CDR3 is CASSLGLRSGTIWYEQYF. The CDR3 DNA reads as TGTGCCAGCAGCCTCGGGCTCAGGAGTGGGACAATCTGGTACGAGCAGTACTTC. The rearrangement joins TRBV3-1 (or the pseudogene TRBV3-2) to TRBJ2-7; TRBD1 is a possible D gene (6 bases). Deletions cut 4 bases from V and 4 bases from J, with 26 bases between. The CDR3 has 18 residues. The germline V gene encodes CDR1 LGHDT and CDR2 YNNKEL (reference sequence).

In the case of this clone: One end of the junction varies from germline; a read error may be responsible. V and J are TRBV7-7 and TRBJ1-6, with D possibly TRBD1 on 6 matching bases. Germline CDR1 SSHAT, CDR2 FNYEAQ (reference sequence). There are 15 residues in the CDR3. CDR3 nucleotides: TGTGCTAGCAGCCCTGACAGGTCCGGAAATTCACCCCTCCACTTT. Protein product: CASSPDRSGNSPLHF.

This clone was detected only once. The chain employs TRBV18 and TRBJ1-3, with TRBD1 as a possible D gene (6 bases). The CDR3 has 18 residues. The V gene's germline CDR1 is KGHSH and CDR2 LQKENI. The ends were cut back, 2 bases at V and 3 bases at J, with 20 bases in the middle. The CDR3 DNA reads TGTGCCAGCTCACCAGGGGCCGGGACACCTGGATTTGGAAACACCATATATTTT. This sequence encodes CASSPGAGTPGFGNTIYF.

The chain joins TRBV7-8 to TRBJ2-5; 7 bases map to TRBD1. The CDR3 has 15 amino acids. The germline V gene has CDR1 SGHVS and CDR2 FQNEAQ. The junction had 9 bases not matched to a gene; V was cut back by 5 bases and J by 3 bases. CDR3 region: CASSRTPGTEETQYF. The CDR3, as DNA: TGTGCCAGCAGCCGGACCCCCGGGACAGAAGAGACCCAGTACTTC.

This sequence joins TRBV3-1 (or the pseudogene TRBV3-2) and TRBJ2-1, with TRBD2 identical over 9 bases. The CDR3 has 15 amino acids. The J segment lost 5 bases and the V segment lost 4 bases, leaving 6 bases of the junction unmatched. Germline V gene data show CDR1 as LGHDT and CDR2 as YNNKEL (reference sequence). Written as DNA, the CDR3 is TGTGCCAGCAGCCTCGGACTAGCGTTCAACAATGAGCAGTTCTTC. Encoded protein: CASSLGLAFNNEQFF.

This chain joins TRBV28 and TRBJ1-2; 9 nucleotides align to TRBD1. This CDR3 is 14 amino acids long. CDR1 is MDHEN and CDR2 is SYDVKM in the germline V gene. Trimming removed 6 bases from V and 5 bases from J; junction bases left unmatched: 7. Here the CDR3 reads CASSPGQGIYGYTF. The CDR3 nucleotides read TGTGCCAGCAGCCCTGGACAGGGGATTTATGGCTACACCTTC.

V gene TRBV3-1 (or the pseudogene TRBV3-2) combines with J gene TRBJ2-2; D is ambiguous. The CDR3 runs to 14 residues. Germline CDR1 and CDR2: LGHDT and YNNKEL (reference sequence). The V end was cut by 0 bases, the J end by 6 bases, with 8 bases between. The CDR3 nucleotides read TGTGCCAGCAGCCAAGAGGCCGGGTCCGGGGAGCTGTTTTTT. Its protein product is CASSQEAGSGELFF.

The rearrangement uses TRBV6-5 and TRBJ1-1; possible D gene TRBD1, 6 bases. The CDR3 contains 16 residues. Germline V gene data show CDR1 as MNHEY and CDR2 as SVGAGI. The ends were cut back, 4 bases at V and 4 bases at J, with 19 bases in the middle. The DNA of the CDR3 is TGTGCCAGCAGTTCGCGGGCCGCAGGGGCGGTCACTGAAGCTTTCTTT. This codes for CASSSRAAGAVTEAFF.

DNA of the CDR3: TGTGCCAGGGGACTAGCGGCTCTGAACACCGGGGAGCTGTTTTTT. Encoded protein: CARGLAALNTGELFF. This sequence joins TRBV5-8 and TRBJ2-2; 11 nucleotides match TRBD2. Germline values: CDR1 SGHTS, CDR2 YDEGEE. The CDR3 spans 15 residues. Germline trimming cut 8 bases from V and 1 base from J; bases unmatched to any gene: 4.

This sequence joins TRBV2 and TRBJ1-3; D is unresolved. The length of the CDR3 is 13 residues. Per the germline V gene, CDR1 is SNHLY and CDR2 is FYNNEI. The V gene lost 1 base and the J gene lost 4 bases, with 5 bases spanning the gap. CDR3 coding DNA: TGTGCCAGCAGTGAAGACAGAGGAAACACCATATATTTT. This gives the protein CASSEDRGNTIYF.

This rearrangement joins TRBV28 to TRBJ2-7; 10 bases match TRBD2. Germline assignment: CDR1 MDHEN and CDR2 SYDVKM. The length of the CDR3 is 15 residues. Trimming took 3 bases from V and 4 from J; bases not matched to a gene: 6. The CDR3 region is CASSFLAGDSYEQYF. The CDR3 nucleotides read TGTGCCAGCAGTTTTCTAGCGGGAGATTCGTACGAGCAGTACTTC.

The chain's CDR3 is CASSAPDRGDYGYTF. The CDR3 region has the DNA TGTGCCAGCAGCGCGCCCGACAGGGGGGACTATGGCTACACCTTC. The chain has TRBV7-9 and TRBJ1-2, with TRBD1 identical over 9 bases. Germline V CDR1 and CDR2: SEHNR, FQNEAQ (reference sequence). V gave up 5 bases and J gave up 3 bases; unmatched junction bases: 7. The CDR3 contains 15 residues.

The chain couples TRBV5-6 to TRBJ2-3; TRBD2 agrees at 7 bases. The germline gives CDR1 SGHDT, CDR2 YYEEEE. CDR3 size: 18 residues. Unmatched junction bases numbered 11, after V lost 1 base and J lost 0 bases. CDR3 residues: CASSLRGRGTSSTDTQYF. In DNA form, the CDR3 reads TGTGCCAGCAGCTTGCGTGGGCGGGGGACCTCTAGCACAGATACGCAGTATTTT.

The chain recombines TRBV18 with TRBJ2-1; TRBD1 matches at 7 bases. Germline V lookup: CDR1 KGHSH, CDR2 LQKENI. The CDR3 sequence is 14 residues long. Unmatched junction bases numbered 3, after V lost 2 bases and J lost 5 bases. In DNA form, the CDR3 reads TGTGCCAGCTCACCAGGGACAGAGAACAATGAGCAGTTCTTC. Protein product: CASSPGTENNEQFF.

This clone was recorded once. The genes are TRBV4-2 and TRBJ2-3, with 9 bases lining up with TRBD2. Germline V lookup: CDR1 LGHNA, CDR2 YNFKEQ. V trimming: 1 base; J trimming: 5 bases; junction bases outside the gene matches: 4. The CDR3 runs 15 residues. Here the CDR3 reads CASSQGAGGRDTQYF. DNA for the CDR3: TGTGCCAGCAGCCAAGGAGCGGGAGGTAGAGATACGCAGTATTTT.

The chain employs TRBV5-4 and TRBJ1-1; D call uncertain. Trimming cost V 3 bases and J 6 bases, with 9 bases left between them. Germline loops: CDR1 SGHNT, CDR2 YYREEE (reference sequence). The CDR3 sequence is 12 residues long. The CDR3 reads CASSYSASEAFF. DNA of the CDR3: TGTGCCAGCAGCTATAGTGCGTCTGAAGCTTTCTTT.

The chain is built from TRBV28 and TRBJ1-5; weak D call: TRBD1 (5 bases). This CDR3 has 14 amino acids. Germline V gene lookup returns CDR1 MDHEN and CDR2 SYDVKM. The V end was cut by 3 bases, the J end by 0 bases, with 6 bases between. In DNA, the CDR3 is TGTGCCAGCAGTTTGGGGGGTAGCAATCAGCCCCAGCATTTT. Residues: CASSLGGSNQPQHF.

The CDR3 DNA sequence: TGCGCCAGCAGCCCAGGGACAGCTAACTATGGCTACACCTTC. This encodes CASSPGTANYGYTF. The J gene is TRBJ1-2, the V gene TRBV5-1; 7 nucleotides agree with TRBD1. V dropped 4 bases and J dropped 0; count of bases not matched to a gene: 3. The CDR3 is 14 residues long. Germline-derived CDR1 and CDR2 are SGHRS and YFSETQ.

The CDR3 loop is CASSQGPSGYNEQFF. For the CDR3, the DNA is TGCGCCAGCAGCCAAGGGCCTAGCGGATACAATGAGCAGTTCTTC. The chain employs TRBV4-1 and TRBJ2-1; TRBD2 matches at 7 bases. V trimming: 1 base; J trimming: 4 bases; junction bases outside the gene matches: 4. The CDR3 has 15 residues. Per the germline V gene, CDR1 is MGHRA and CDR2 is YSYEKL.

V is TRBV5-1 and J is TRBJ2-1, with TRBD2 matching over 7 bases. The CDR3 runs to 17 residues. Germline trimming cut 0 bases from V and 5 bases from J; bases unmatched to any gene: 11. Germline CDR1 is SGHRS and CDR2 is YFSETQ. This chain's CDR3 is CASSLATGTNVNNEQFF. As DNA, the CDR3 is TGCGCCAGCAGCTTGGCTACCGGGACTAACGTCAACAATGAGCAGTTCTTC.